The T cell receptor (beta chain) described here comes from a study of blood T cells in healthy people across ages. Findings and caveats of the study: In older individuals, TCR beta diversity per million T cells was lower, falling roughly linearly with age.

CDR1 DFQATT and CDR2 SNEGSKA come from the germline V gene (reference sequence). Germline trimming cut 0 bases from V and 2 bases from J; bases unmatched to any gene: 7. The CDR3 runs to 16 residues. With regard to this clonotype: Its specificity is unknown.

Through a sample-barcoded 5' primer and a J-beta primer mix, a second PCR was run for roughly 6 to 11 cycles. In TCRdb, the 5' RACE reads were re-called with MiXCR into one record per CDR3 protein. The sample shows 1.5 million to 1.8 million distinct CDR3 sequences, approximately 39% of them seen only once. The receptor was isolated from a woman aged 18-29 years in good health. Sequenced material: blood. The chain has TRBV20-1 and TRBJ2-3, with 8 nucleotides matching TRBD2. The CDR3 coding sequence is TGCAGTGCTAGAGAGGGGGCTAGCGGGTACACAGATACGCAGTATTTT. Translated: CSAREGASGYTDTQYF.